These T cell receptor beta chains were read from a single sample in a study of human T cells and chemical hapten exposure. Each CDR3 protein gets one entry after TCRdb re-called the RACE reads with MiXCR. Of around 300,000 distinct CDR3 sequences listed, 5% to 6.5% were seen once; the top ten hold about 8.7%. Sample: whole blood, taken in connection with sensitization to the hapten diphenylcyclopropenone (DPC). The receptors were sampled from a young woman with alopecia areata. Some clones in this sample may be carry-over from other donors' samples. CDR3s include the opening cysteine and the closing phenylalanine or tryptophan. A D gene is named only where the DNA matches it firmly. Clone size appears in some rows only: once, few, many, or a class for an expanded clone.

many | TRBJ1-5 | TRBV27 | . | CASSLYLGPEQPQHF | TGTGCCAGCAGTTTATATCTGGGGCCCGAGCAGCCCCAGCATTTT
many | TRBJ1-1 | TRBV6-2/TRBV6-3 | . | CASSPWTALNTEAFF | TGTGCCAGCAGTCCCTGGACAGCGTTGAACACTGAAGCTTTCTTT
few | TRBJ2-3 | TRBV5-6 | . | CASSQAGTPSTDTQYF | TGTGCCAGCAGCCAAGCCGGGACACCAAGCACAGATACGCAGTATTTT
few | TRBJ1-5 | TRBV6-5 | . | CASSPTPEAVQPQHF | TGTGCCAGCAGTCCCACACCGGAGGCGGTTCAGCCCCAGCATTTT
few | TRBJ2-5 | TRBV2 | . | CASTGGETQYF | TGTGCCAGCACCGGGGGAGAGACCCAGTACTTC
many | TRBJ1-5 | TRBV18 | . | CASSPQGVGNQPQHF | TGTGCCAGCTCACCACAGGGAGTCGGCAATCAGCCCCAGCATTTT
many | TRBJ2-5 | TRBV12-3/TRBV12-4 | . | CASSSIRETQYF | TGTGCCAGCAGTTCGATCAGAGAGACCCAGTACTTC
few | TRBJ1-6 | TRBV12-3/TRBV12-4 | . | CASSYVTGGGSPLHF | TGTGCCAGCAGTTACGTGACAGGTGGTGGATCACCCCTCCACTTT
. | TRBJ1-1 | TRBV27 | . | CASRTAGTLNTEAFF | TGTGCCAGCAGGACAGCAGGGACACTGAACACTGAAGCTTTCTTT
many | TRBJ1-5 | TRBV5-5 | TRBD1 | CASSPGQANQPQHF | TGTGCCAGCAGCCCGGGACAGGCCAATCAGCCCCAGCATTTT
few | TRBJ2-7 | TRBV18 | . | CASSPGRTTYEQYF | TGTGCCAGCTCACCCGGACGGACCACCTACGAGCAGTACTTC
many | TRBJ1-5 | TRBV4-1 | . | CASSQEAGDSNQPQHF | TGCGCCAGCAGCCAAGAGGCGGGTGATAGCAATCAGCCCCAGCATTTT